The clone carrying this TCR beta chain was seen ten or more times. Follow-up blood was drawn about 14 weeks, roughly three months, after antiretroviral therapy began. Whole blood was used without fractionation, so all unsorted peripheral T cells were included. Trimming took off 5 bases at V and 4 bases at J, with 9 bases between the two ends. Germline values: CDR1 SGHAT, CDR2 FQNNGV. The CDR3 consists of 13 residues. This sample stems from a study of HIV-infected patients and healthy controls. 500 ng RNA was reverse transcribed with alpha and beta constant-region primers. Using multiplexing indices, alpha and beta chain libraries were generated apart by chain-specific third strand synthesis. From the 5' RACE reads, TCRdb called clonotypes with MiXCR, one entry per CDR3 protein. Of roughly 4,000 distinct CDR3 sequences listed, roughly 9% are singletons.

The material was blood, obtained during antiretroviral therapy. This TCR was recovered from an adult with HIV infection. The gene calls are TRBV11-2 and TRBJ2-1; D remains unclear. The CDR3 sequence: CASSETDYNEQFF. The CDR3 DNA follows: TGTGCCAGCAGCGAAACAGATTACAATGAGCAGTTCTTC.